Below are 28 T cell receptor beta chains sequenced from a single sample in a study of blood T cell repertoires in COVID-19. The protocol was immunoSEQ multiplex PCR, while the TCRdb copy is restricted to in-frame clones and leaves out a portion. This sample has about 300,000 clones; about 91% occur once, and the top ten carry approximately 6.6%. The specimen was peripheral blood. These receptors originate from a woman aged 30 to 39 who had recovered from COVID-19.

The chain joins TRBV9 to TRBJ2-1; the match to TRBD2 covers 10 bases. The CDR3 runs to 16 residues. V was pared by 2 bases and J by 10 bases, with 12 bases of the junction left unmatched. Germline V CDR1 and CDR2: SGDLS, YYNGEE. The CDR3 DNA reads TGTGCCAGCAGCGTTACTTCCGGGACTAGCGTCAGCGAGCAGTTCTTC. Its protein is CASSVTSGTSVSEQFF.

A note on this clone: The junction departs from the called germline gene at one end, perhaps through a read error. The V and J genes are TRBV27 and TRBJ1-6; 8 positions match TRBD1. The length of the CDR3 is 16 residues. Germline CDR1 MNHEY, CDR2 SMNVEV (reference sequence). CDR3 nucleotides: TGTGCCAGCACTTTAACCGGGACAGGAAGTAATTCACCCCTCCACTTT. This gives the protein CASTLTGTGSNSPLHF.

CDR3 region: CASSWTGGGHGYTF. The CDR3 region has the DNA TGTGCCAGCAGCTGGACAGGGGGCGGTCATGGCTACACCTTC. This chain joins TRBV11-1 and TRBJ1-2; 11 bases align to TRBD1. This CDR3 contains 14 residues. V lost 4 bases to trimming and J lost 6 bases; unmatched junction nucleotides: 4. Germline CDR1 reads SGHAT; CDR2 reads FQDESV (reference sequence).

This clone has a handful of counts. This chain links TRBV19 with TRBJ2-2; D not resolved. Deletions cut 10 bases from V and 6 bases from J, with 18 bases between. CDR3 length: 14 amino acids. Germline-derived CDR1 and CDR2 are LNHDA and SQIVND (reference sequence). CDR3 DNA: TGTGCCACCATCAGCGAACAAGCCGCCGGGGAGCTGTTTTTT. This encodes CATISEQAAGELFF. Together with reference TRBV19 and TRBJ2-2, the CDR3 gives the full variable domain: DGGITQSPKYLFRKEGQNVTLSCEQNLNHDAMYWYRQDPGQGLRLIYYSQIVNDFQKGDIAEGYSVSREKKESFPLTVTSAQKNPTAFYLCATISEQAAGELFFGEGSRLTVL.

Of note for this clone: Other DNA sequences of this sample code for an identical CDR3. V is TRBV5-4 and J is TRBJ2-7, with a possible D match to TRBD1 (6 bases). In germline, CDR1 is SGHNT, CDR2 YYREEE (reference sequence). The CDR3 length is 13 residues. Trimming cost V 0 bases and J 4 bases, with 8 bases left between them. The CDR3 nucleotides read TGTGCCAGCAGCTTGGACAGGGCTTACGAGCAGTACTTC. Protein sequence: CASSLDRAYEQYF.

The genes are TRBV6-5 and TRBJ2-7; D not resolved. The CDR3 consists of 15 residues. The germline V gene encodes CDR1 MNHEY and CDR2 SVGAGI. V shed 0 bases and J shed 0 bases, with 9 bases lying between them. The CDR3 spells CASSYSKQSSYEQYF. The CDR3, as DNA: TGTGCCAGCAGTTACTCGAAACAGTCCTCCTACGAGCAGTACTTC.

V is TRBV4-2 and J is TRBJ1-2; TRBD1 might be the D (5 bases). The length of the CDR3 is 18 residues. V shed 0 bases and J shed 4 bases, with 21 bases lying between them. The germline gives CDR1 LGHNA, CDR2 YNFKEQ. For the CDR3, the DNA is TGTGCCAGCAGCCAAGATCAGGGCGTTTTTCAGAGATCCTATGGCTACACCTTC. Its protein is CASSQDQGVFQRSYGYTF.

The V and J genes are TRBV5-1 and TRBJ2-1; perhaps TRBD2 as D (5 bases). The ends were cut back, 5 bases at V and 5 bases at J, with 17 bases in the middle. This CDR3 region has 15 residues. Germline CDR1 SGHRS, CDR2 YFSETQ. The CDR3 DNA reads TGCGCCAGCAGGATGCTACTAGAAATCAACAATGAGCAGTTCTTC. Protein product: CASRMLLEINNEQFF.

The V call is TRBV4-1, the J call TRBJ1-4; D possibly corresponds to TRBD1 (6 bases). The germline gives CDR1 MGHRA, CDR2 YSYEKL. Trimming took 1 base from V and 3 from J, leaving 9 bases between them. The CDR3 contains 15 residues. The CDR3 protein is CASSQVSGANEKLFF. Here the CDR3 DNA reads TGCGCCAGCAGCCAAGTTTCAGGGGCTAATGAAAAACTGTTTTTT.

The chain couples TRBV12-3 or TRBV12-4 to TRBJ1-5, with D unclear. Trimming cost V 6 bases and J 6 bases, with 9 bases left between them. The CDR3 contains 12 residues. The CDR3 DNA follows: TGTGCCAGCAGCAATGGGCCTCAGCCCCAGCATTTT. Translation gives CASSNGPQPQHF.

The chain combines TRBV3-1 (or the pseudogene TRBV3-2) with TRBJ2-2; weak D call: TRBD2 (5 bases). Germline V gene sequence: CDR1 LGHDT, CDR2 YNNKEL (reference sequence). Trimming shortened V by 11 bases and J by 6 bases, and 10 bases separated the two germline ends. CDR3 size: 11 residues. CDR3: CASRRAGELFF. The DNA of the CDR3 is TGTGCCTCCCGGCGGGCCGGGGAGCTGTTTTTT.

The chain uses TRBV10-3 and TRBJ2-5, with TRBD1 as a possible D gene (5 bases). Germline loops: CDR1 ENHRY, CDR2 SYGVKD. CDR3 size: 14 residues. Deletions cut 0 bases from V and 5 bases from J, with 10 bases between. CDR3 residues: CAISESQGRETQYF. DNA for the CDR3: TGTGCCATCAGTGAGTCCCAGGGTAGGGAGACCCAGTACTTC.

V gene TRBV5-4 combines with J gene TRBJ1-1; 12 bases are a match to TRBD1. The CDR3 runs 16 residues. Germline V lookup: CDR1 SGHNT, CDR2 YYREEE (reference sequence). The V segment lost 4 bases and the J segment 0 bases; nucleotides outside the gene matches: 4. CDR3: CASSHGTGGMNTEAFF. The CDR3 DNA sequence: TGTGCCAGCAGCCATGGGACAGGGGGCATGAACACTGAAGCTTTCTTT.

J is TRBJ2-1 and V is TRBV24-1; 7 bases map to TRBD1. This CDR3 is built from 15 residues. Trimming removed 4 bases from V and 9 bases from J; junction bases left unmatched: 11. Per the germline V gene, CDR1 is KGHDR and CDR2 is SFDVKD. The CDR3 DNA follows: TGTGCCACCAGTGACCCCTCTATCAGGGGGAGTGAGCAGTTCTTC. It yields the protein CATSDPSIRGSEQFF.

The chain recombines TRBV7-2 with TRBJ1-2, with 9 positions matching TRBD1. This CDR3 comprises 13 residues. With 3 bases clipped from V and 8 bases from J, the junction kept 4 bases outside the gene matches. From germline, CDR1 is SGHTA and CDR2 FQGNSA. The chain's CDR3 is CASSFLGQGGYTF. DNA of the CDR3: TGTGCCAGCAGCTTTCTGGGACAGGGAGGCTACACCTTC.

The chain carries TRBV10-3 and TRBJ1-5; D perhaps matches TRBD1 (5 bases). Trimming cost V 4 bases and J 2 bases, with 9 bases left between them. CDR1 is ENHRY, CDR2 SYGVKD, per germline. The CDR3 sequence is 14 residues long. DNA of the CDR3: TGTGCCATCAGTGGGGGAGGGGGCAATCAGCCCCAGCATTTT. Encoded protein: CAISGGGGNQPQHF.

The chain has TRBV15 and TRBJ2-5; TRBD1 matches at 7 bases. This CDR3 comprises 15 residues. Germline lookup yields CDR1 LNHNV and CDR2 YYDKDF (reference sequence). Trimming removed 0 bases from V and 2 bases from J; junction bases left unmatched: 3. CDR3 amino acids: CATSRDLGQQETQYF. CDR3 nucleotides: TGTGCCACCAGCAGAGATCTGGGACAGCAAGAGACCCAGTACTTC.

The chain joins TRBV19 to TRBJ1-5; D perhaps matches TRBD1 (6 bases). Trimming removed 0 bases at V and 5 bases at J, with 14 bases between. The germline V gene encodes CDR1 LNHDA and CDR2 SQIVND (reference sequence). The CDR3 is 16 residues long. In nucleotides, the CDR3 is TGTGCCAGTAGTATAGAGGGGGGGCTTTCGTATCAGCCCCAGCATTTT. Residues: CASSIEGGLSYQPQHF.

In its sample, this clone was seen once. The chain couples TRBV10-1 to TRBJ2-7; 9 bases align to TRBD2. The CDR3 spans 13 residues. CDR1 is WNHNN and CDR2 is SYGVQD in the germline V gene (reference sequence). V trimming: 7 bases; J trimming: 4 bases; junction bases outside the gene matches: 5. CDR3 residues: CASNAGGLYEQYF. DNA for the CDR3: TGCGCCAGCAACGCGGGGGGGCTGTACGAGCAGTACTTC.

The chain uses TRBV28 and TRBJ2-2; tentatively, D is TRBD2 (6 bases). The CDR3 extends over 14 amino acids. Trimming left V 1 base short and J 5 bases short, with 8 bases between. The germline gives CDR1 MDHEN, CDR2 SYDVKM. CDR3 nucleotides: TGTGCCAGCAGTTTATTGGGAGGTACCGGGGAGCTGTTTTTT. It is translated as CASSLLGGTGELFF.

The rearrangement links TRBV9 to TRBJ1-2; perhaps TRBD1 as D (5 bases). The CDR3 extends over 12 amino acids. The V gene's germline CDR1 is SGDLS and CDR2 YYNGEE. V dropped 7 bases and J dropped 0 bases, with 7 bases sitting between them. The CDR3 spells CASSTANYGYTF. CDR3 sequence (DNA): TGTGCCAGCTCGACAGCTAACTATGGCTACACCTTC. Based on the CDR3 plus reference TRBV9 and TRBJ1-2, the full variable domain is DSGVTQTPKHLITATGQRVTLRCSPRSGDLSVYWYQQSLDQGLQFLIQYYNGEERAKGNILERFSAQQFPDLHSELNLSSLELGDSALYFCASSTANYGYTFGSGTRLTVV.

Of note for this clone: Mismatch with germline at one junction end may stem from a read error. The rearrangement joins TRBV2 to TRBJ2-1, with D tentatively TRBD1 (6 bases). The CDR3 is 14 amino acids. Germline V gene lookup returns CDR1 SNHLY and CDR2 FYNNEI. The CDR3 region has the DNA TGTGCCAGCAACCTACAGGGTGTGTACAATGGGCAGTTCTTC. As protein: CASNLQGVYNGQFF.

Here the CDR3 DNA reads TGTGCCACCAGTGATCCCTCTGCAGGGGGCAATCAGCCCCAGCATTTT. Translated, it gives CATSDPSAGGNQPQHF. This chain joins TRBV24-1 and TRBJ1-5; possible D gene TRBD1, 6 bases. The germline CDR1 and CDR2 sequences are KGHDR and SFDVKD. CDR3 length equals 16 residues. V was shortened by 3 bases and J by 2 bases, with 13 bases between the two germline ends.

For the CDR3, the DNA is TGTGCCATCAGTATGGGACAGATAAACACCGGGGAGCTGTTTTTT. It encodes CAISMGQINTGELFF. The V call is TRBV10-3, the J call TRBJ2-2, with 7 nucleotides matching TRBD1. Germline V CDR1 and CDR2: ENHRY, SYGVKD. The CDR3 is 15 amino acids. V shed 5 bases, J shed 2 bases, and the junction held 5 bases outside the gene matches.

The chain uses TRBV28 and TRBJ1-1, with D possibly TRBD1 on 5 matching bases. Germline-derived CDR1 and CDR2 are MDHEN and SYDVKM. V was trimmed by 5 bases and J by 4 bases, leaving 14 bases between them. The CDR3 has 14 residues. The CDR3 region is CASSLGTSGTEAFF. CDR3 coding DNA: TGTGCCAGCAGTCTCGGGACTTCTGGCACTGAAGCTTTCTTT.

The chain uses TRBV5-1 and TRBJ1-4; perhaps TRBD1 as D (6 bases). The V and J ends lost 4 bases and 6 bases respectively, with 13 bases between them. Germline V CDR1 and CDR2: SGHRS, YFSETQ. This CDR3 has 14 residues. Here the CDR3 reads CASSPQGEDEKLFF. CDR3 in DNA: TGCGCCAGCAGCCCACAGGGAGAAGATGAAAAACTGTTTTTT.

The CDR3 DNA follows: TGTGCCAGCAGCCTCCGGGACAGGAAGGGCGAAGAGCAGTTCTTC. It is translated as CASSLRDRKGEEQFF. The chain carries TRBV7-9 and TRBJ2-1, with 8 bases lining up with TRBD1. J lost 10 bases, V lost 5 bases, and 13 bases had no gene match. From germline, CDR1 is SEHNR and CDR2 FQNEAQ (reference sequence). The CDR3 contains 15 residues.

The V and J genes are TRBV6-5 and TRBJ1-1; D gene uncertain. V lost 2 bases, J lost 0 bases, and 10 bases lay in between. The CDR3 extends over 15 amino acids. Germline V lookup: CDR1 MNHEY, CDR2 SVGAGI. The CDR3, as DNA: TGTGCCAGCAGTTACCGGAGCACCCTGAACACTGAAGCTTTCTTT. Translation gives CASSYRSTLNTEAFF.